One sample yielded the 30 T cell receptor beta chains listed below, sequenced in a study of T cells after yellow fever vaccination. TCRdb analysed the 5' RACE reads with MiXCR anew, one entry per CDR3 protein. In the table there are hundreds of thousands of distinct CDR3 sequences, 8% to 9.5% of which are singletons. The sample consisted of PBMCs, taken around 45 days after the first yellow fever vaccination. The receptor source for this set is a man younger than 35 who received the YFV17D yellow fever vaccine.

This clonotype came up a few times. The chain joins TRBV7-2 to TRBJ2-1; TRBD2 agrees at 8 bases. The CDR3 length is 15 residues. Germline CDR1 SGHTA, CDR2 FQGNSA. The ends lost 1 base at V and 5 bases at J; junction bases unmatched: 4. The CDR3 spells CASSLGLAGHNEQFF. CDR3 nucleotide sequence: TGTGCCAGCAGCTTAGGGCTAGCGGGTCACAATGAGCAGTTCTTC.

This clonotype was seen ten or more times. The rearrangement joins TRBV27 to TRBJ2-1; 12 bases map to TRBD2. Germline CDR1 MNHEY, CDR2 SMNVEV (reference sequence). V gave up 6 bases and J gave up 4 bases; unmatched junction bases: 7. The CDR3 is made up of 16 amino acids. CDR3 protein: CASRGTSGGLYNEQFF. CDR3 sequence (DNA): TGTGCCAGCAGGGGAACTAGCGGGGGGTTATACAATGAGCAGTTCTTC.

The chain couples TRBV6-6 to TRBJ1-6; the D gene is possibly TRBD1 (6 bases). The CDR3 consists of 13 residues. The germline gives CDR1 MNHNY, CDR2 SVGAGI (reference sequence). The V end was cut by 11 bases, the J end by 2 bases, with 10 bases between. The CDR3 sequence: CAGTGTYNSPLHF. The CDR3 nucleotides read TGTGCCGGAACAGGGACCTATAATTCACCCCTCCACTTT.

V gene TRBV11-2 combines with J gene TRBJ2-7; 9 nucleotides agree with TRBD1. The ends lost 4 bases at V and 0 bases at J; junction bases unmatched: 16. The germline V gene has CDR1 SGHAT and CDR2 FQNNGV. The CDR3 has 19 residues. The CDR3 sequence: CASSSSDRGYLHLSYEQYF. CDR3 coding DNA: TGTGCCAGCAGCTCCTCCGACAGGGGGTATCTTCACCTCTCCTACGAGCAGTACTTC.

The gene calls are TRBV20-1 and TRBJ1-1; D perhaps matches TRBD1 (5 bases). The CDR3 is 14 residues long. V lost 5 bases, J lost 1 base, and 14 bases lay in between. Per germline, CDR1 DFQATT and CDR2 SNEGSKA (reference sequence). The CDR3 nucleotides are TGCAGTGCTGGGGCCCAGCCCCGGAACACTGAAGCTTTCTTT. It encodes CSAGAQPRNTEAFF.

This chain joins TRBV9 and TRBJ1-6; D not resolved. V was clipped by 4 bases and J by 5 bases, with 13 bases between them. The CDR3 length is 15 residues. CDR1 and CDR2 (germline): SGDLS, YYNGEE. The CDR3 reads CASSPRGPDNSPLHF. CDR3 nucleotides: TGTGCCAGCAGCCCCCGAGGGCCGGATAATTCACCCCTCCACTTT. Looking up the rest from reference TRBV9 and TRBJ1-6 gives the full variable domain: DSGVTQTPKHLITATGQRVTLRCSPRSGDLSVYWYQQSLDQGLQFLIQYYNGEERAKGNILERFSAQQFPDLHSELNLSSLELGDSALYFCASSPRGPDNSPLHFGNGTRLTVT.

CDR3 loop: CASRLDTGGSGYTF. The CDR3 DNA reads as TGTGCCAGCAGACTAGACACGGGGGGCTCTGGCTACACCTTC. The chain carries TRBV6-1 and TRBJ1-2; TRBD1 might be the D (6 bases). The germline CDR1 and CDR2 sequences are MNHNS and SASEGT. This CDR3 has 14 residues. V shed 6 bases and J shed 7 bases, with 18 bases lying between them.

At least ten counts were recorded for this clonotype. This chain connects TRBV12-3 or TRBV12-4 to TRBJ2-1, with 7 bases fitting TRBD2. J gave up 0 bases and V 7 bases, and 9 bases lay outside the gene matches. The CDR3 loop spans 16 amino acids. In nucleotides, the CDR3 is TGTGCCAGCACCACAAGACTAGCAAGCTCCTACAATGAGCAGTTCTTC. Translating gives CASTTRLASSYNEQFF.

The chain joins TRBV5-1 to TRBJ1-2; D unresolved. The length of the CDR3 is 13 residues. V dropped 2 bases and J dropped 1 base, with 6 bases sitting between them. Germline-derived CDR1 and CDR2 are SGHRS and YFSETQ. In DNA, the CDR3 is TGCGCCAGCAGCTTCGACGGTAACTATGGCTACACCTTC. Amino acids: CASSFDGNYGYTF.

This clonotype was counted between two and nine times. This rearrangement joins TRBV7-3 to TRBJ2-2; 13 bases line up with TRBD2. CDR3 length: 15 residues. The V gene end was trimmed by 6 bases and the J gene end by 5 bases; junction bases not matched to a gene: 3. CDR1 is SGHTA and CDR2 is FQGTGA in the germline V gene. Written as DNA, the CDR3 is TGTGCCAGCAGTTCGGGACTAGCGGGGACCGGGGAGCTGTTTTTT. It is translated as CASSSGLAGTGELFF.

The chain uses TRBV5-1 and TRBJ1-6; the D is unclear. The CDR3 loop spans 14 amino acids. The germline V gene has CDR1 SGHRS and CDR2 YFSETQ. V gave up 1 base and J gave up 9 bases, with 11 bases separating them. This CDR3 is CASSLPTIASPLHF. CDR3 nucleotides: TGCGCCAGCAGCTTGCCGACCATCGCTTCACCCCTCCACTTT.

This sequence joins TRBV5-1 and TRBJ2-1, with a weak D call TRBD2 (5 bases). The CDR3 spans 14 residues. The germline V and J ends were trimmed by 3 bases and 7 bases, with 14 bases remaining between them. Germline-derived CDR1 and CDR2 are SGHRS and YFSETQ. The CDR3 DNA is TGCGCCAGCAGCTACCGGGCCCGAGGGAATGAGCAGTTCTTC. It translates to CASSYRARGNEQFF. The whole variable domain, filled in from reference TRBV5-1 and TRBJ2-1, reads KAGVTQTPRYLIKTRGQQVTLSCSPISGHRSVSWYQQTPGQGLQFLFEYFSETQRNKGNFPGRFSGRQFSNSRSEMNVSTLELGDSALYLCASSYRARGNEQFFGPGTRLTVL.

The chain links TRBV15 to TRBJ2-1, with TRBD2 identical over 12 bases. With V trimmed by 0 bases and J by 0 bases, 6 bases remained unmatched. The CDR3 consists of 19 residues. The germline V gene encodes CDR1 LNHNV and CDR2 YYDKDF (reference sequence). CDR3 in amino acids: CATSRDPLAGGPSYNEQFF. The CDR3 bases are TGTGCCACCAGCAGAGATCCGCTAGCGGGGGGGCCCTCCTACAATGAGCAGTTCTTC. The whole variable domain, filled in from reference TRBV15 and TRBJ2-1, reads DAMVIQNPRYQVTQFGKPVTLSCSQTLNHNVMYWYQQKSSQAPKLLFHYYDKDFNNEADTPDNFQSRRPNTSFCFLDIRSPGLGDTAMYLCATSRDPLAGGPSYNEQFFGPGTRLTVL.

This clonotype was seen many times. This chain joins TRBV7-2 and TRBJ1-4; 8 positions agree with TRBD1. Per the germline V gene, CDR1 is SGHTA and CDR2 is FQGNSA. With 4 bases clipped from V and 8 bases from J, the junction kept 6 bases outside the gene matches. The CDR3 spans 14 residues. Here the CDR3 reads CASSYQGAGEKLFF. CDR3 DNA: TGTGCCAGCAGCTATCAGGGGGCCGGGGAAAAACTGTTTTTT.

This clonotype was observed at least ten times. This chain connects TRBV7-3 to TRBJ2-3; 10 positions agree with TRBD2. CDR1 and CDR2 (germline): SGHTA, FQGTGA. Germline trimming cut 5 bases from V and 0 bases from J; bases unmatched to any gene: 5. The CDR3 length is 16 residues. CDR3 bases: TGTGCCAGCAGCAGCGGGGGGGCTAATAGCACAGATACGCAGTATTTT. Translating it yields CASSSGGANSTDTQYF.

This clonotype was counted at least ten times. The CDR3 spells CASSRDYTQETQYF. DNA of the CDR3: TGTGCCAGCAGCCGGGACTACACCCAAGAGACCCAGTACTTC. The rearrangement links TRBV12-3 or TRBV12-4 to TRBJ2-5, with TRBD2 matching over 7 bases. V was clipped by 6 bases and J by 1 base; unmatched bases: 5. The CDR3 covers 14 residues.

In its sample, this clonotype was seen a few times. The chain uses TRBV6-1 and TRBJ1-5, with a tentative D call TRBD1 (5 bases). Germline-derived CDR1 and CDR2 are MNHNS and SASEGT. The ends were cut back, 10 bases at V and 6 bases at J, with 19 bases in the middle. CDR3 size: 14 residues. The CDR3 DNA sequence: TGTGCCACCACTCCCGGTGGGGGACGTCAGCCCCAGCATTTT. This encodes CATTPGGGRQPQHF.

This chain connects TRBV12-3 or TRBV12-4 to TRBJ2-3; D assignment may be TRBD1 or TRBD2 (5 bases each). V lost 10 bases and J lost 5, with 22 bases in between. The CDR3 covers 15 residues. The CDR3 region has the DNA TGTGCCACCAATAGGTACGGGGCATTCGTAGATACGCAGTATTTT. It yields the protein CATNRYGAFVDTQYF.

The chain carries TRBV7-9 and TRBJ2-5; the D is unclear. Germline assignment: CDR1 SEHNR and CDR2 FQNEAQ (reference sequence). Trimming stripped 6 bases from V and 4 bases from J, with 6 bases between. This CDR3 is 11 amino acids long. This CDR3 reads CASRVRETQYF. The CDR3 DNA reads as TGTGCCAGCAGGGTTCGAGAGACCCAGTACTTC.

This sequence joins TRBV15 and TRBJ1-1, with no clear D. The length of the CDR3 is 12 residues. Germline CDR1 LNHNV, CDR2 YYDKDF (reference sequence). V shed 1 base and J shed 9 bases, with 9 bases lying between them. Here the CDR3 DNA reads TGTGCCACCAGCAGAGGGGAAGACAAAGCTTTCTTT. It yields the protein CATSRGEDKAFF.

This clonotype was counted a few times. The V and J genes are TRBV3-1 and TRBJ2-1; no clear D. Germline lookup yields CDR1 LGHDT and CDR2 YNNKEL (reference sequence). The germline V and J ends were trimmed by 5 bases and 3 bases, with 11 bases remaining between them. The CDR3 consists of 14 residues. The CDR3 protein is CASSSDQNYNEQFF. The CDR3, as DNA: TGTGCCAGCAGCTCCGACCAAAACTACAATGAGCAGTTCTTC.

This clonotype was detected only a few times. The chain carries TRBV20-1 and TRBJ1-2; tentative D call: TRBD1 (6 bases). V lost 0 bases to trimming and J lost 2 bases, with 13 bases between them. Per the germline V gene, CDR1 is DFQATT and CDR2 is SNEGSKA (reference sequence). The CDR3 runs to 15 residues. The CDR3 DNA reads TGCAGTGCTAGAGATCCACAGGGAGGGAACTATGGCTACACCTTC. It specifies CSARDPQGGNYGYTF.

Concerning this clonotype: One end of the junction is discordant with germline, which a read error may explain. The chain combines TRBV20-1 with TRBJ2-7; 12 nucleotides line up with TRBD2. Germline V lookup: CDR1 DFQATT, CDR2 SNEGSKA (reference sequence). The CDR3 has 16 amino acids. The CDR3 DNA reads TGCTGTGCTAGAGACCACCTAGCGGGGGGGCTCCACGAGCAGTACTTC. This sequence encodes CCARDHLAGGLHEQYF.

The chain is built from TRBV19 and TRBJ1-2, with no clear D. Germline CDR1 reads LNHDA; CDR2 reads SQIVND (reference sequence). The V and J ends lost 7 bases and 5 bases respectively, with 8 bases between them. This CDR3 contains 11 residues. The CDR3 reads CASIGFYGYTF. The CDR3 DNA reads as TGTGCCAGTATAGGCTTTTATGGCTACACCTTC.

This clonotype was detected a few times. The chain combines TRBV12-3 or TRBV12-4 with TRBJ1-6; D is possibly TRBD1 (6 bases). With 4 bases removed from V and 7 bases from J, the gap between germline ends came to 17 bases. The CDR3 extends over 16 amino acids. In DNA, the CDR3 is TGTGCCAGCAGTTCGCTCCCACAGGGCATCAATTCACCCCTCCACTTT. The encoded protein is CASSSLPQGINSPLHF.

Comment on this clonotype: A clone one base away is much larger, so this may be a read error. This CDR3 is CASSYWENTEAFF. The CDR3 nucleotides read TGTGCCAGCAGTTACTGGGAGAACACTGAAGCTTTCTTT. The chain is built from TRBV6-5 and TRBJ1-1; D remains ambiguous. This CDR3 spans 13 amino acids. V was pared by 1 base and J by 1 base, with 4 bases between. Germline V gene lookup returns CDR1 MNHEY and CDR2 SVGAGI.

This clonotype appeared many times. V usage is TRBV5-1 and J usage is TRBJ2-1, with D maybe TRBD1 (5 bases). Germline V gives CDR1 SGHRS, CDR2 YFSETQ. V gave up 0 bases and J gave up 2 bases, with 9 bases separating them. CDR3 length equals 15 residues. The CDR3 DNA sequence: TGCGCCAGCAGCTTGGCCTGGGGCCCCTACAATGAGCAGTTCTTC. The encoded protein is CASSLAWGPYNEQFF. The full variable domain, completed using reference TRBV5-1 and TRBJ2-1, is KAGVTQTPRYLIKTRGQQVTLSCSPISGHRSVSWYQQTPGQGLQFLFEYFSETQRNKGNFPGRFSGRQFSNSRSEMNVSTLELGDSALYLCASSLAWGPYNEQFFGPGTRLTVL.

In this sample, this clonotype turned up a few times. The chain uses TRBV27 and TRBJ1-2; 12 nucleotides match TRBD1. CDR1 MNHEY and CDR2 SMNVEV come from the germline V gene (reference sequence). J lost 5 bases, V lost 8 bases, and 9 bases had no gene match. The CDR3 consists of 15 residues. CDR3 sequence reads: CASGRGTGGVYGYTF. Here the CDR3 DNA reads TGTGCCAGCGGTCGAGGGACAGGGGGCGTTTATGGCTACACCTTC.

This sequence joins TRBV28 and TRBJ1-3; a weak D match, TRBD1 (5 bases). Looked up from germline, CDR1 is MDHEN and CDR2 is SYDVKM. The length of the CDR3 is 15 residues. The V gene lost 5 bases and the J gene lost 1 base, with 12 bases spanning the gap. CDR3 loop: CASSTDGASGNTIYF. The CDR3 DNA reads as TGTGCCAGCAGTACGGACGGGGCTTCTGGAAACACCATATATTTT.

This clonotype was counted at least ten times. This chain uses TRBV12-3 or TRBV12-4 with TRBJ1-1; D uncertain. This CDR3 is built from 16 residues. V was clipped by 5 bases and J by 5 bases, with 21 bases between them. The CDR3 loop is CASSPQAGRMLTEAFF. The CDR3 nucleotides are TGTGCCAGCAGTCCTCAGGCCGGACGCATGCTTACTGAAGCTTTCTTT.